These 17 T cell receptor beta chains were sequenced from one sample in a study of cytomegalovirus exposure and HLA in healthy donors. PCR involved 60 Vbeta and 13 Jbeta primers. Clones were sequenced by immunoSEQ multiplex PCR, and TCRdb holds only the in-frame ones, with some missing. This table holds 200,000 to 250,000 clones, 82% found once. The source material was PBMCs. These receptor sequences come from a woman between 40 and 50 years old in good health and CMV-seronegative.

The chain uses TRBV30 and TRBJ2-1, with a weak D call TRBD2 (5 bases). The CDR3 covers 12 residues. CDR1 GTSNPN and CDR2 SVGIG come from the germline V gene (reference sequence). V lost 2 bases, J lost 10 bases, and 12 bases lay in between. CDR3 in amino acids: CAWSIPGSEQFF. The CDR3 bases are TGTGCCTGGAGTATACCGGGATCGGAGCAGTTCTTC. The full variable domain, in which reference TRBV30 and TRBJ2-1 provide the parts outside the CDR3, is SQTIHQWPATLVQPVGSPLSLECTVEGTSNPNLYWYRQAAGRGLQLLFYSVGIGQISSEVPQNLSASRPQDRQFILSSKKLLLSDSGFYLCAWSIPGSEQFFGPGTRLTVL.

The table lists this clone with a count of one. The CDR3 loop is CASIYTGLAADTQYF. The DNA of the CDR3 is TGTGCCAGCATCTATACCGGACTAGCGGCAGATACGCAGTATTTT. The J gene is TRBJ2-3, the V gene TRBV28; TRBD2 matches 10 bases. Losses at the gene ends were 7 bases for V and 4 bases for J; bases not matched to a gene: 8. The germline gives CDR1 MDHEN, CDR2 SYDVKM. This CDR3 contains 15 residues.

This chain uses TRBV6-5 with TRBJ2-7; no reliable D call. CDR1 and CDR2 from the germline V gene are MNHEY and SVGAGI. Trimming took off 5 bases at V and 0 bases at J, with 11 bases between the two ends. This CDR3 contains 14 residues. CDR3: CASSVQEFSYEQYF. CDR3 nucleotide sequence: TGTGCCAGCAGTGTTCAGGAATTCTCCTACGAGCAGTACTTC.

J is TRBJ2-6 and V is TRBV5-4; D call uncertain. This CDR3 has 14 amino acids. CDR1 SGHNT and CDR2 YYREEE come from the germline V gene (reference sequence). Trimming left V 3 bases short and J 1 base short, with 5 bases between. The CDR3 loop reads CASSSYSGANVLTF. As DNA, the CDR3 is TGTGCCAGCAGCTCGTATTCTGGGGCCAACGTCCTGACTTTC.

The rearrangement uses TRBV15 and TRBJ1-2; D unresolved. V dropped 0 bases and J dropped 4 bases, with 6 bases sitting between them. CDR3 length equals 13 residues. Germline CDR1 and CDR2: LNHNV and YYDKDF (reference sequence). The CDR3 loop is CATSRDRSYGYTF. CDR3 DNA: TGTGCCACCAGCAGAGATCGCAGCTATGGCTACACCTTC. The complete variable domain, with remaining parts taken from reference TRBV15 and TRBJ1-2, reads DAMVIQNPRYQVTQFGKPVTLSCSQTLNHNVMYWYQQKSSQAPKLLFHYYDKDFNNEADTPDNFQSRRPNTSFCFLDIRSPGLGDTAMYLCATSRDRSYGYTFGSGTRLTVV.

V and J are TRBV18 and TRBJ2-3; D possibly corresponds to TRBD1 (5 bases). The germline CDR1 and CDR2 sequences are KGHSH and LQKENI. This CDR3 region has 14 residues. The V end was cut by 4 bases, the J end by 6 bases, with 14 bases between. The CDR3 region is CASSRDSAGDTQYF. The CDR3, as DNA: TGTGCCAGCTCACGTGACTCTGCAGGGGATACGCAGTATTTT.

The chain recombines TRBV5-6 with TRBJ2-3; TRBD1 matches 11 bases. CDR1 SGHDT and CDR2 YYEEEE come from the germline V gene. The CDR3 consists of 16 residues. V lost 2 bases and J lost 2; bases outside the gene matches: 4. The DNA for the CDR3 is TGTGCCAGCAGCTTACGGACAGGGGGCAACACAGATACGCAGTATTTT. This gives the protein CASSLRTGGNTDTQYF.

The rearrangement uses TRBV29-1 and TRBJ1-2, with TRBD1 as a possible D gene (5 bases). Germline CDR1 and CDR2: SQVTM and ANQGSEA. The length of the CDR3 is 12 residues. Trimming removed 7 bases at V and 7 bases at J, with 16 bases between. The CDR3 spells CSALGGEGGYTF. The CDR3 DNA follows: TGCAGCGCCCTTGGGGGGGAGGGTGGCTACACCTTC.

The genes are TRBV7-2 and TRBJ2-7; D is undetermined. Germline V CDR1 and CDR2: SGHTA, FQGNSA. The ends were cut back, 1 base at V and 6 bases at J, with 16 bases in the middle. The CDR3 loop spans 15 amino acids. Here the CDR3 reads CASSLGLALTGEQYF. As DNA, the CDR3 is TGTGCCAGCAGCTTAGGACTGGCTCTAACGGGCGAGCAGTACTTC.

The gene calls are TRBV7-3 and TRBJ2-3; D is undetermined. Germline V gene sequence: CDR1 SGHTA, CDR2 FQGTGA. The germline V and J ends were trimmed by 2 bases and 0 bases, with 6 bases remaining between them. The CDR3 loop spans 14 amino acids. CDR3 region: CASSLGRSTDTQYF. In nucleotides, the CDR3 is TGTGCCAGCAGCTTAGGTAGAAGCACAGATACGCAGTATTTT. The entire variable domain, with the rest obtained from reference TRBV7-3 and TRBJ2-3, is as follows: GAGVSQTPSNKVTEKGKYVELRCDPISGHTALYWYRQSLGQGPEFLIYFQGTGAADDSGLPNDRFFAVRPEGSVSTLKIQRTERGDSAVYLCASSLGRSTDTQYFGPGTRLTVL.

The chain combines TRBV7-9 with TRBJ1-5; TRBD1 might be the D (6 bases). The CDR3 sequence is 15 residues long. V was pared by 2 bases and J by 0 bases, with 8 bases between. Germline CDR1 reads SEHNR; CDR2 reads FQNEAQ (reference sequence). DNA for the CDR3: TGTGCCAGCAGCTTAACGGACAGTAGCAATCAGCCCCAGCATTTT. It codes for CASSLTDSSNQPQHF.

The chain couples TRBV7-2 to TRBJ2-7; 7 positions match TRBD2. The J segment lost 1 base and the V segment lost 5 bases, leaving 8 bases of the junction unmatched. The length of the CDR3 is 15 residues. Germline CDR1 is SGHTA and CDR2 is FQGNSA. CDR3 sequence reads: CASSRTGGRSYEQYF. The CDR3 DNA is TGTGCCAGCAGCCGCACGGGGGGAAGGTCCTACGAGCAGTACTTC.

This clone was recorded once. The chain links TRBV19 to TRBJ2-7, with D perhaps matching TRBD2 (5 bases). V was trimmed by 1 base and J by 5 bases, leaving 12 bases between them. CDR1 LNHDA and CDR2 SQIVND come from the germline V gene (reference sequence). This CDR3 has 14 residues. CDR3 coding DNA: TGTGCCAGTAGTATAGTGACGGGATCCCACGAGCAGTACTTC. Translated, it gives CASSIVTGSHEQYF.

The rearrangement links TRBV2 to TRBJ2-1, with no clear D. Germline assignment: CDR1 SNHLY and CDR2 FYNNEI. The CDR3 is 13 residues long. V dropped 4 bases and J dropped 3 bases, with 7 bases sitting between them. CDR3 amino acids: CASSVSDYNEQFF. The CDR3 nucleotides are TGTGCCAGCAGTGTCAGCGACTACAATGAGCAGTTCTTC.

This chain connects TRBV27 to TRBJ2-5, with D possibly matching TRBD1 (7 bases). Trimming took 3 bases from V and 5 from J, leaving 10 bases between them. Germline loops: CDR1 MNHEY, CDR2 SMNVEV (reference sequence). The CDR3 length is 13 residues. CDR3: CASSLAGGETQYF. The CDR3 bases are TGTGCCAGCAGTTTGGCAGGGGGGGAGACCCAGTACTTC.

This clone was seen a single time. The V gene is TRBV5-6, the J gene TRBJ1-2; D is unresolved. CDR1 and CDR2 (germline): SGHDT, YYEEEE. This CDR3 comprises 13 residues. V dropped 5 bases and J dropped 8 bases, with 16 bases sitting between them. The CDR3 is CASRTSGIFGYTF. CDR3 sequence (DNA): TGTGCCAGCAGGACCAGCGGAATTTTCGGCTACACCTTC.

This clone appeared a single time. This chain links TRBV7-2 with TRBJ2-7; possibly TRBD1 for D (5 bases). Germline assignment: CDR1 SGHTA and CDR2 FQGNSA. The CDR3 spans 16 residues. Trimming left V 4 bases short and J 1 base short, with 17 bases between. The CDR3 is CASSSSGLSSSYEQYF. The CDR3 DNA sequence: TGTGCCAGCAGCTCCTCAGGGTTATCAAGTTCCTACGAGCAGTACTTC.